These T cell receptor beta chains were read from a single sample in a study of blood T cell repertoires in COVID-19. Libraries were prepared by immunoSEQ multiplex PCR; TCRdb keeps only in-frame clonotypes and omits some of them. Found here are almost 400,000 clones, roughly 86% of them singletons; the top ten hold about 2.5%. Sequencing was done on a sample of peripheral blood. These receptors originate from a woman aged 60-70 years with COVID-19, enrolled during active disease. Each CDR3 is given with its conserved first and last residue. The D gene is left open where the match is weak. Rows may omit the clone size; those that give it use once, few, many or a size class.

d_call	clone_size	v_call	j_call	cdr3_aa	cdr3_nt
.	.	TRBV6-1	TRBJ2-5	CASSPIRGKRETQYF	TGTGCCAGCAGTCCAATCCGGGGGAAAAGGGAGACCCAGTACTTC
TRBD2	.	TRBV9	TRBJ2-5	CASSELAGGHQETQYF	TGTGCCAGCAGCGAACTAGCGGGGGGGCATCAAGAGACCCAGTACTTC
.	.	TRBV28	TRBJ2-7	CASSAFSGRGTAYEQYF	TGTGCCAGCAGTGCCTTCTCCGGACGGGGGACAGCTTACGAGCAGTACTTC
.	.	TRBV7-3	TRBJ1-1	CASSFQGATEAFF	TGTGCCAGCAGCTTCCAGGGTGCCACTGAAGCTTTCTTT
.	.	TRBV11-2	TRBJ2-3	CASSLTPRAGTDTQYF	TGTGCCAGCAGCCTTACTCCGCGGGCTGGCACAGATACGCAGTATTTT
.	.	TRBV6-6	TRBJ2-2	CASSPRAQGPIWNTGELFF	TGTGCCAGCAGTCCCCGCGCCCAGGGGCCGATATGGAACACCGGGGAGCTGTTTTTT
.	many	TRBV4-1	TRBJ1-2	CASSITGTTNYGYTF	TGCGCCAGCAGCATCACCGGGACAACTAACTATGGCTACACCTTC
.	.	TRBV25-1	TRBJ2-2	CASSASGTGELFF	TGTGCCAGCAGTGCCTCCGGCACCGGGGAGCTGTTTTTT
.	.	TRBV28	TRBJ1-5	CASSFEARQHF	TGTGCCAGCAGTTTTGAGGCCCGCCAGCATTTT
.	.	TRBV18	TRBJ2-7	CASSPTYSYEQYF	TGTGCCAGCTCACCCACCTACAGCTACGAGCAGTACTTC
.	.	TRBV12-5	TRBJ1-3	CPPPGDISGNTIYF	TGTCCTCCCCCGGGAGACATATCTGGAAACACCATATATTTT
.	once	TRBV28	TRBJ1-5	CASSWGPVQYSNQPQHF	TGTGCCAGCAGCTGGGGGCCAGTACAGTATAGCAATCAGCCCCAGCATTTT
.	.	TRBV2	TRBJ1-4	CASSELGEEEKLFF	TGTGCCAGCAGTGAATTAGGGGAGGAGGAAAAACTGTTTTTT
TRBD1	.	TRBV7-2	TRBJ1-1	CASSFPGQGLNTEAFF	TGTGCCAGCAGCTTCCCCGGACAGGGACTCAACACTGAAGCTTTCTTT
TRBD1	once	TRBV6-5	TRBJ2-7	CASSYSGQGVYEQYF	TGTGCCAGCAGTTACTCCGGGCAGGGGGTCTACGAGCAGTACTTC
.	.	TRBV7-9	TRBJ2-7	CASSPAEGASYEQYF	TGTGCCAGCAGCCCCGCGGAAGGAGCCTCCTACGAGCAGTACTTC
.	.	TRBV5-1	TRBJ1-1	CASSSRGLGTEAFF	TGCGCCAGCAGCTCGCGGGGATTGGGCACTGAAGCTTTCTTT
.	.	TRBV5-1	TRBJ2-3	CASSLVDTSTDTQYF	TGCGCCAGCAGCTTAGTGGACACAAGCACAGATACGCAGTATTTT
.	.	TRBV7-2	TRBJ1-4	CASSLDEGAKLFF	TGTGCCAGCAGCTTAGACGAGGGTGCAAAACTGTTTTTT
.	.	TRBV2	TRBJ1-2	CASRGITNYGYTF	TGTGCCAGCCGGGGTATTACTAACTATGGCTACACCTTC
.	.	TRBV18	TRBJ2-2	CASSPILAGANTGELFF	TGTGCCAGCTCACCAATATTGGCGGGTGCGAACACCGGGGAGCTGTTTTTT
.	.	TRBV4-1	TRBJ2-5	CASSQDYQETQYF	TGCGCCAGCAGCCAGGACTATCAAGAGACCCAGTACTTC
.	.	TRBV7-6	TRBJ2-5	CASSPGVQETQYF	TGTGCCAGCAGCCCGGGAGTCCAAGAGACCCAGTACTTC
TRBD2	.	TRBV24-1	TRBJ2-1	CATGTSGGWGVNEQFF	TGTGCCACCGGGACTAGCGGGGGGTGGGGTGTAAATGAGCAGTTCTTC
TRBD2	.	TRBV18	TRBJ2-3	CASSPVSGGNTDTQYF	TGTGCCAGCTCACCAGTTAGCGGGGGGAACACAGATACGCAGTATTTT
TRBD2	.	TRBV6-4	TRBJ2-5	CASSDSGGGVQYF	TGTGCCAGCAGTGACTCCGGCGGGGGGGTCCAGTACTTC
.	.	TRBV10-3	TRBJ1-1	CAIRAYTEAFF	TGTGCCATCAGAGCTTACACTGAAGCTTTCTTT
TRBD2	.	TRBV5-4	TRBJ2-7	CASSSGGGYEQYF	TGTGCCAGCTCTTCGGGGGGGGGCTACGAGCAGTACTTC
.	.	TRBV20-1	TRBJ2-7	CSASRLARDEQYF	TGCAGTGCTAGTAGGCTAGCTAGGGACGAGCAGTACTTC
TRBD2	.	TRBV28	TRBJ2-3	CASRILTSGLPDTQYF	TGTGCCAGCAGGATATTGACTAGCGGGCTTCCAGATACGCAGTATTTT
TRBD2	.	TRBV4-1	TRBJ2-5	CASSRGTSGGQETQYF	TGCGCCAGCAGCCGAGGGACTAGCGGGGGGCAAGAGACCCAGTACTTC
TRBD1	.	TRBV18	TRBJ2-2	CASSPPGQEGTGELFF	TGTGCCAGCTCACCCCCGGGACAGGAAGGGACCGGGGAGCTGTTTTTT
.	.	TRBV7-9	TRBJ2-6	CASSLWPSGANVLTF	TGTGCCAGCAGCTTATGGCCCTCTGGGGCCAACGTCCTGACTTTC
TRBD1	.	TRBV18	TRBJ1-3	CASSPLDRGSSGNTIYF	TGTGCCAGCTCACCACTGGACAGGGGGAGCTCTGGAAACACCATATATTTT
.	.	TRBV7-3	TRBJ2-7	CASSVTGSPGSYEQYF	TGTGCCAGCAGCGTCACCGGGTCCCCCGGGTCCTACGAGCAGTACTTC
TRBD1	.	TRBV15	TRBJ2-5	CATSRDQGVEETQYF	TGTGCCACCAGCAGAGACCAGGGGGTTGAAGAGACCCAGTACTTC
.	.	TRBV19	TRBJ1-2	CASSPPGRANYGYTF	TGTGCCAGTTCCCCCCCAGGCCGCGCTAACTATGGCTACACCTTC
TRBD1	.	TRBV18	TRBJ1-5	CASSQGQGGISNQPQHF	TGTGCCAGCTCACAAGGACAGGGGGGAATAAGCAATCAGCCCCAGCATTTT
.	.	TRBV7-6	TRBJ1-3	CASSSDHRASSGNTIYF	TGTGCCAGCAGCTCGGACCACAGGGCCAGCTCTGGAAACACCATATATTTT
.	.	TRBV6-5	TRBJ1-3	CASSYWGVTGNTIYF	TGTGCCAGCAGTTATTGGGGGGTAACTGGAAACACCATATATTTT
TRBD1	.	TRBV7-3	TRBJ1-1	CASSSQGASTEAFF	TGTGCCAGCAGCTCACAGGGGGCCAGTACTGAAGCTTTCTTT
.	.	TRBV3-1/TRBV3-2	TRBJ2-5	CASSQRLGLQETQYF	TGTGCCAGCAGCCAACGCCTGGGACTTCAAGAGACCCAGTACTTC
.	.	TRBV7-8	TRBJ1-1	CASSLAAGNTEAFF	TGTGCCAGCAGCTTAGCAGCGGGGAACACTGAAGCTTTCTTT
.	.	TRBV4-1	TRBJ1-4	CASSQVRQGNEKLFF	TGCGCCAGCAGCCAAGTACGGCAGGGAAATGAAAAACTGTTTTTT
.	.	TRBV5-1	TRBJ1-1	CASSLTQGNTEAFF	TGCGCCAGCAGCTTGACACAGGGTAACACTGAAGCTTTCTTT
.	.	TRBV5-1	TRBJ2-7	CASSPRDNYEQYF	TGCGCCAGCAGCCCCCGGGACAACTACGAGCAGTACTTC
TRBD1	.	TRBV5-1	TRBJ1-6	CASSAMDRGLSPLHF	TGCGCCAGCAGCGCCATGGACAGGGGGCTGTCACCCCTCCACTTT
TRBD1	.	TRBV27	TRBJ1-2	CASSLRRTGDYGYTF	TGTGCCAGCAGTTTACGCCGGACAGGAGACTATGGCTACACCTTC
TRBD2	.	TRBV5-1	TRBJ2-2	CASSLQGRAGELFF	TGCGCCAGCAGCTTGCAAGGGAGGGCCGGGGAGCTGTTTTTT
.	.	TRBV19	TRBJ1-1	CASSPSSGLEAFF	TGTGCCAGTAGCCCCTCGTCGGGTTTGGAAGCTTTCTTT
.	.	TRBV27	TRBJ2-3	CASSFSRVPDTQYF	TGTGCCAGCAGTTTTTCGAGGGTTCCAGATACGCAGTATTTT
.	.	TRBV4-2	TRBJ1-6	CASSQAGPGLSTLHF	TGTGCCAGCAGCCAAGCCGGTCCAGGGCTCAGCACCCTCCACTTT
.	.	TRBV6-4	TRBJ1-2	CASSEQEEGYGYTF	TGTGCCAGCAGTGAACAGGAGGAGGGCTATGGCTACACCTTC
.	few	TRBV29-1	TRBJ1-1	CSVLENTEAFF	TGCAGCGTTTTAGAAAACACTGAAGCTTTCTTT
.	.	TRBV10-3	TRBJ1-1	CAISELDTEAFF	TGTGCCATCAGTGAACTTGACACTGAAGCTTTCTTT